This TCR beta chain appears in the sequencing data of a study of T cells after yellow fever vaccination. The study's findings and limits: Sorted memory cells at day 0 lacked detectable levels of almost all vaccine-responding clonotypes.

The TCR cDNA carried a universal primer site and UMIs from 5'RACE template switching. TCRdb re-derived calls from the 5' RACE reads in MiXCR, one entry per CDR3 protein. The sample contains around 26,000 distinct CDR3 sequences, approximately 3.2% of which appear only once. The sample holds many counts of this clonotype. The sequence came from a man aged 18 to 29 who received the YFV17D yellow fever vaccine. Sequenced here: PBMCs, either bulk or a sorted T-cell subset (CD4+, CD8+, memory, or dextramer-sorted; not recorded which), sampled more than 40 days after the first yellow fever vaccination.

The CDR3 region has the DNA TGCGCCAGCAGTGAGTACGGGTCCCGCTCCTACAATGAGCAGTTCTTC. This sequence encodes CASSEYGSRSYNEQFF. The chain combines TRBV10-1 with TRBJ2-1; no clear D. The CDR3 is 16 amino acids. V was clipped by 1 base and J by 0 bases, with 10 bases between them. Germline V gives CDR1 WNHNN, CDR2 SYGVQD (reference sequence).